This TCR beta chain was observed in a study of Graves' ophthalmopathy and Graves' hyperthyroidism. General study points: Appearing in blood as well were most expanded thyroid clonotypes above 0.001 frequency.

The sample holds many counts of this clonotype. Antigen: not known. A duration under 3 months, NOSPECS ≥4, CAS ≥3 and moderate-to-severe activity characterized the donors with ophthalmopathy. Pregnant or lactating patients and those with other autoimmune diseases or uncontrolled infections were excluded. Trimming took 6 bases from V and 5 from J; bases not matched to a gene: 8. The CDR3 is 15 residues long. Looked up from germline, CDR1 is SEHNR and CDR2 is FQNEAQ (reference sequence). Amplified TCR beta CDR3 regions were obtained using RNA transcripts as template. HTBI-primed first-round RT-PCR preceded second-round multiplex PCR. TCRdb processed the multiplex PCR reads anew with MiXCR; each CDR3 protein has one entry. The sample lists roughly 160,000 distinct CDR3 sequences, 30% to 45% occurring once.

Sequencing input: peripheral blood. The chain has TRBV7-9 and TRBJ2-5; TRBD2 matches 11 bases. The sequence was collected from a woman aged 40 to 50 with Graves' ophthalmopathy. The CDR3 sequence is CASSLLAGVSETQYF. CDR3 in DNA: TGTGCCAGCAGTCTACTAGCGGGAGTTAGTGAGACCCAGTACTTC.